Listed below are T cell receptor beta chains from one sample, sequenced in a study of blood T cell repertoires in COVID-19. Some clones are missing from TCRdb's copy, which holds only in-frame ones; the method was immunoSEQ multiplex PCR. Altogether roughly 200,000 clones are present, over 80% being singletons, with the ten largest covering roughly 27%. Material: peripheral blood. All receptors derive from a man aged 40-49 years with acute or convalescent COVID-19. Each CDR3 is given with its conserved first and last residue. The D gene is left open where the match is weak. Clone size is not always given. Where it is, it says once, few, many or a class for expanded clones.

CDR3nt	CDR3aa	v_gene	j_gene	d_gene	len	abundance
TGTGCCAGCAGTTTAAATCGAGTGGCTGAAGCTTTCTTT	CASSLNRVAEAFF	TRBV28	TRBJ1-1	NA	13	few
TGTGCCTGGAGTAGCAGCGGGAGCTCCTACAATGAGCAGTTCTTC	CAWSSSGSSYNEQFF	TRBV30	TRBJ2-1	TRBD2	15	NA
TGTGCCACCGGGGGACAGGATAATTCACCCCTCCACTTT	CATGGQDNSPLHF	TRBV6-5	TRBJ1-6	TRBD1	13	few
TGTGCCAGCAGTTCCGAAGCCGCTGAAGCTTTCTTT	CASSSEAAEAFF	TRBV7-9	TRBJ1-1	NA	12	NA
TGTGCCAGCAGCCCCATGGGGCGCACAGATACGCAGTATTTT	CASSPMGRTDTQYF	TRBV5-4	TRBJ2-3	NA	14	NA
TGCAGCGTTGTCTTTAGGGGAGGGACCCAGTACTTC	CSVVFRGGTQYF	TRBV29-1	TRBJ2-5	NA	12	NA
TGCGCCAGCAGCTTGAGCGGGAGAGGGTCACCCCTCCACTTT	CASSLSGRGSPLHF	TRBV5-1	TRBJ1-6	NA	14	NA
TGTGCCAGCAGTAGCATTTTTCGTAGCGGGAGTGGCCCCGGGGAGCTGTTTTTT	CASSSIFRSGSGPGELFF	TRBV7-9	TRBJ2-2	TRBD2	18	NA
TGTGCCAGCAGTTACTCGAGCGGGTGGGACTATGGCTACACCTTC	CASSYSSGWDYGYTF	TRBV6-5	TRBJ1-2	NA	15	NA
TGTGCCAGCAGCAAACAAGAGGCGGCAAGCCCCTACGAGCAGTACTTC	CASSKQEAASPYEQYF	TRBV13	TRBJ2-7	NA	16	NA
TGCGCCAGCAGCTTCGGACGGGACTATCAGTTTGGGCAGTTCTTC	CASSFGRDYQFGQFF	TRBV5-1	TRBJ2-1	TRBD2	15	NA
TGCGCCAGCAGCTTAAACCCGGGACAGATAGAGACCCAGTACTTC	CASSLNPGQIETQYF	TRBV5-1	TRBJ2-5	TRBD1	15	NA
TGTGCCAGCAGCTTGGGAGGCAACTCCTACGAGCAGTACTTC	CASSLGGNSYEQYF	TRBV5-4	TRBJ2-7	NA	14	NA
TGTGCCAGTAGTATAGTTGGAGGGAGAGGGTCTGGGGCCAACGTCCTGACTTTC	CASSIVGGRGSGANVLTF	TRBV19	TRBJ2-6	NA	18	once
TGCGCCAGCAGCCCTCTTGGGGGAGTTGCGGGGGAGCAGTTCTTC	CASSPLGGVAGEQFF	TRBV4-1	TRBJ2-1	NA	15	NA
TGTGCCAGCCATAGGGACAGGGGGAATACCGAGCAGTACTTC	CASHRDRGNTEQYF	TRBV5-5	TRBJ2-7	TRBD1	14	NA
TGTGCCAGCAGCCCTAGTCGGAATGAGCAGTTCTTC	CASSPSRNEQFF	TRBV9	TRBJ2-1	NA	12	NA
TGCGCCAGCAGCAAAGCCACCACCCGAGATACGCAGTATTTT	CASSKATTRDTQYF	TRBV5-1	TRBJ2-3	NA	14	NA
TGTGCCAGCGCCCCCCTCGGGGGAGTAAATGAGCAGTTCTTC	CASAPLGGVNEQFF	TRBV6-5	TRBJ2-1	NA	14	NA
TGTGCCAGCAGCTTGATCGGTGAAAAACTGTTTTTT	CASSLIGEKLFF	TRBV5-6	TRBJ1-4	NA	12	once
TGTGCCAGCAGCTCCAGACAGGGAGCGAATTCACCCCTCCACTTT	CASSSRQGANSPLHF	TRBV7-9	TRBJ1-6	TRBD1	15	NA
TGTGCCAGCAGTTACGGGTTGGGAGCCCGCTCCGAGGAGCAGTTCTTC	CASSYGLGARSEEQFF	TRBV6-5	TRBJ2-1	NA	16	NA
TGCAGCGTTGATGGGCTAGCGGGAGGGGTCGGCACAGATACGCAGTATTTT	CSVDGLAGGVGTDTQYF	TRBV29-1	TRBJ2-3	TRBD2	17	NA
TGTGCCAGCAGCCCCCGCGGGACGGAGACTAATCAGCCCCAGCATTTT	CASSPRGTETNQPQHF	TRBV21-1	TRBJ1-5	NA	16	few
TGTGCCAGCAGTTTAATCTCCGCAGGGCGAAATTCTGGCTACACCTTC	CASSLISAGRNSGYTF	TRBV27	TRBJ1-2	NA	16	NA
TGCAGCGAGGTGACCTTAATGGGGAGTGGCACTGAAGCTTTCTTT	CSEVTLMGSGTEAFF	TRBV29-1	TRBJ1-1	NA	15	NA
TGTGCCAGCAGTTACCTTAGAATCGGACTATCCAAGGGGGAGCAGTACTTC	CASSYLRIGLSKGEQYF	TRBV2	TRBJ2-7	NA	17	NA
TGTGCCAGCAGTGATGACAGGAGCTACGAGCAGTACTTC	CASSDDRSYEQYF	TRBV25-1	TRBJ2-7	NA	13	NA
TGTGCCAGCAGCCAAGACCGGACTAGCACTTCCGAGCAGTACTTC	CASSQDRTSTSEQYF	TRBV3-1/TRBV3-2	TRBJ2-7	TRBD2	15	NA
TGCGCCAGCAGCCAAGCCTATATGGGCTTGACTGAAGCTTTCTTT	CASSQAYMGLTEAFF	TRBV4-3	TRBJ1-1	NA	15	NA
TGTGCCACCAGTGATGGGAGGGGTCATGAGCAGTTCTTC	CATSDGRGHEQFF	TRBV24-1	TRBJ2-1	TRBD2	13	once
TGTGCCAGCAGTGCGACAGGGGGGCGGCTCTATGGCTACACCTTC	CASSATGGRLYGYTF	TRBV2	TRBJ1-2	TRBD1	15	NA
TGTGCCAGTAGTAACCCGGGACTACCCCCCCCAGGAGATACGCAGTATTTT	CASSNPGLPPPGDTQYF	TRBV19	TRBJ2-3	TRBD2	17	NA
TGCGCCAGCAGCCAACGCGATGGGCGTAACTATGGCTACACCTTC	CASSQRDGRNYGYTF	TRBV4-1	TRBJ1-2	NA	15	once
TGTGCCAGCAGCTTATCACCAGGGGGCGCTGGGGCCAACGTCCTGACTTTC	CASSLSPGGAGANVLTF	TRBV5-4	TRBJ2-6	TRBD1	17	NA
TGTGCCAGCAGTTTGGCAGGGGCAACAACCTACGAGCAGTACTTC	CASSLAGATTYEQYF	TRBV27	TRBJ2-7	NA	15	NA